Reported below is one T cell receptor (beta chain). This clonotype counts as medium-sized (0.01 to 0.1%). Which antigen it targets is not known. No much larger clone exists at a distance of one base, and base qualities are not known. The sample is drawn from a study of liver allograft versus peripheral blood T cells (dated by TCRdb to 2018 to 2021). Some background on the complete study: The study compared T cell receptor repertoires found within transplanted livers against repertoires in the peripheral blood of liver transplant recipients. The study at large found these results: The T cell receptor repertoires within liver allografts were reported to be different from the T cell receptor repertoires detected in peripheral blood.

V sheds 5 bases and J sheds 4 bases, leaving 5 bases between their ends. Including cysteine and phenylalanine, the CDR3 has 11 amino acids. Just the 33-base CDR3 DNA is kept, in frame starting at base 1. The germline V gene (reference sequence) gives CDR1 as SEHNR and CDR2 as FQNEAQ. For sequencing, an Illumina MiSeq was employed. The public reads were reprocessed in TCRdb via fastp at Q25 and MiXCR, keeping in-frame beta chains. Every distinct CDR3 protein forms one entry, paired with its most common genes and DNA. Across this sample there are under 7,000 distinct CDR3 sequences, with 14% seen only once. The top ten clones comprise approximately 2.8% of the sample.

The origin of this receptor is a human patient who had a liver transplant. Following transplantation, T cells from the graft donor may be among those present. The rearranged chain carries TRBV7-9 and TRBJ1-1; no D gene is confidently identified. CDR3 reads: CASSPGTEAFF. The bases read TGTGCCAGCAGCCCTGGCACTGAAGCTTTCTTT.